One T cell receptor (beta chain) is described in this entry. Study processing details: Amplification with reference gene primers provided the estimates of nucleated cell counts. Measured with immunoSEQ multiplex PCR; TCRdb has only the in-frame clones, and not every one. That table is the source of V, J and clone size, and D and trimming were worked out from the DNA. The sample holds some 330,000 clones; about 87% are singletons and the top ten take more than 5%. This sample was included in a study of blood T cell repertoires in COVID-19. Study-level background: PBMCs, B-cell-depleted T cells, or T cells were the source of the cDNA or gDNA that made up the material.

Per germline, CDR1 MNHEY and CDR2 SMNVEV (reference sequence). V was pared by 3 bases and J by 2 bases, with 7 bases between. CDR3 size: 14 residues. Participant age was about 18 to 95 years, and participants resided in roughly 24 US areas. Donors in Cohort 3 counted as recovered after two negative PCRs, clearance, or symptom resolution. The sequence was obtained from a man aged 30 to 45 who had recovered from COVID-19. The chain joins TRBV27 to TRBJ2-2, with D possibly matching TRBD2 (6 bases). The specimen was PBMCs or T cells enriched from blood (not recorded which). The CDR3 bases are TGTGCCAGCAGTTTGGGGACTAACACCGGGGAGCTGTTTTTT. Translation: CASSLGTNTGELFF.